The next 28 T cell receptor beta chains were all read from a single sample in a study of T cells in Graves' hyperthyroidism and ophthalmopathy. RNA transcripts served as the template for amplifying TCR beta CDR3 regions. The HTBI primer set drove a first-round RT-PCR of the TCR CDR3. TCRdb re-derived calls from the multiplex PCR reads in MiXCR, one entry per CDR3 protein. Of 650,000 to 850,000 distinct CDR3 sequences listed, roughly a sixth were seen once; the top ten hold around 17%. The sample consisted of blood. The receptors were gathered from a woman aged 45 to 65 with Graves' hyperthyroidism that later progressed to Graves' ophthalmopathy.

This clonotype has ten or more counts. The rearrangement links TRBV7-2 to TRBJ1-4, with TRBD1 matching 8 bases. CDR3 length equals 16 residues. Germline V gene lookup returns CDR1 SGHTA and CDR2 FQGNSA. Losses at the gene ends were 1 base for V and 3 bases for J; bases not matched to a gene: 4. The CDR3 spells CASSLDRGRANEKLFF. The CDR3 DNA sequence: TGTGCCAGCAGCTTAGACAGGGGGAGGGCTAATGAAAAACTGTTTTTT.

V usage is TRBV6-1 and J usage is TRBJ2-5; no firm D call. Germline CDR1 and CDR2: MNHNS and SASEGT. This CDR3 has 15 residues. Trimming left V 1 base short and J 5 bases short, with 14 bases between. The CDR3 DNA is TGTGCCAGCAGTGAAGTTACCAGCCTCCAGGAGACCCAGTACTTC. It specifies CASSEVTSLQETQYF.

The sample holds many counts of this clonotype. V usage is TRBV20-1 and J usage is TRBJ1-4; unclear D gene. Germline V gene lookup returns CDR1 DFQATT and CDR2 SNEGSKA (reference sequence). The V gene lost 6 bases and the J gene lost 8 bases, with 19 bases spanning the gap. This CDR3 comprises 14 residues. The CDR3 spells CSALKTGMGEKLFF. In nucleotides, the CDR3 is TGCAGTGCACTTAAAACGGGGATGGGGGAAAAACTGTTTTTT.

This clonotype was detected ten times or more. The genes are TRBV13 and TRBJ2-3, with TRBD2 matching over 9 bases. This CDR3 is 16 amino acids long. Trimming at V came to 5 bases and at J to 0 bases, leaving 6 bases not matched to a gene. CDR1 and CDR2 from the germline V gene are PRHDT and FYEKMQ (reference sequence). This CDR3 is CASSPYGLASTDTQYF. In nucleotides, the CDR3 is TGTGCCAGCAGCCCGTACGGACTAGCGAGCACAGATACGCAGTATTTT.

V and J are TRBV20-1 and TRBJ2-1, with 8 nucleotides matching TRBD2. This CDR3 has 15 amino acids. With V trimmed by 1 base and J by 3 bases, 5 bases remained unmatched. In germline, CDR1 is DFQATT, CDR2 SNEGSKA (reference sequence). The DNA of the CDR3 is TGCAGTGCTAGAGGACCAGCGGGGGTCTACAATGAGCAGTTCTTC. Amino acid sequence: CSARGPAGVYNEQFF.

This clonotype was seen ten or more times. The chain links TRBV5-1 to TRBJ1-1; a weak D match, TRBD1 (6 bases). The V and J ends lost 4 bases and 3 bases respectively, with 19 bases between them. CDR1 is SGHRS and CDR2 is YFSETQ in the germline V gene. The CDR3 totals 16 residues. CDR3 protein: CASSRGDRPGDTEAFF. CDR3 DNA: TGCGCCAGCAGCAGGGGGGACCGCCCCGGCGACACTGAAGCTTTCTTT.

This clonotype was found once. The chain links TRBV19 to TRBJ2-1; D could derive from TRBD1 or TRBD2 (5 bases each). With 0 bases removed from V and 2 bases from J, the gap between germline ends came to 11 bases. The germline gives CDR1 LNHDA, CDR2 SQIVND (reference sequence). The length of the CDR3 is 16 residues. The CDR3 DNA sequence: TGTGCCAGTAGTATAGAGGGACCTCCGACCTACAATGAGCAGTTCTTC. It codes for CASSIEGPPTYNEQFF.

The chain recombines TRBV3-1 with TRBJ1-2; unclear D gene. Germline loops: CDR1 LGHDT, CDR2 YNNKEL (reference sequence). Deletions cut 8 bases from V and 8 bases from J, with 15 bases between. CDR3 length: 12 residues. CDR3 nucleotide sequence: TGTGCCAGCTCGATCAGGCGAACGGGCTACACCTTC. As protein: CASSIRRTGYTF.

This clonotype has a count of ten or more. The CDR3, as DNA: TGTGCCAGCTCAGCTAAAACTGGATACACCGGGGAGCTGTTTTTT. Its protein is CASSAKTGYTGELFF. The chain recombines TRBV18 with TRBJ2-2; D remains unclear. This CDR3 is built from 15 residues. Germline V gene data show CDR1 as KGHSH and CDR2 as LQKENI. V lost 5 bases, J lost 3 bases, and 13 bases lay in between.

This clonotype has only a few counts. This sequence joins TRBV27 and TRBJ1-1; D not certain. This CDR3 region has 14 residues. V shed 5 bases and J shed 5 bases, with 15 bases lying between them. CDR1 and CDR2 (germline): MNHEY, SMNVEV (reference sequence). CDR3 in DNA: TGTGCCAGCAGTGCAGACCCGGTCGGGACTGAAGCTTTCTTT. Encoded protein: CASSADPVGTEAFF.

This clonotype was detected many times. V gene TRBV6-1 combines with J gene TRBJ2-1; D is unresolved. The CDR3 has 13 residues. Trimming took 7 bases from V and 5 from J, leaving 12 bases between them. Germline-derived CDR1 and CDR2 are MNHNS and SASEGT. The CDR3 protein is CASNRSPNNEQFF. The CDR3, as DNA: TGTGCCAGCAATCGATCCCCCAACAATGAGCAGTTCTTC.

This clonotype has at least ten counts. The CDR3, as DNA: TGTGCCAGCAGCTTAGTTCGGGGGCACAACGAGCAGTACTTC. Encoded protein: CASSLVRGHNEQYF. The chain has TRBV7-9 and TRBJ2-7; TRBD1 or TRBD2 may be the D gene (6 bases each). Trimming pared 1 base from V and 5 bases from J, leaving 12 bases between. Germline-derived CDR1 and CDR2 are SEHNR and FQNEAQ (reference sequence). CDR3 size: 14 residues.

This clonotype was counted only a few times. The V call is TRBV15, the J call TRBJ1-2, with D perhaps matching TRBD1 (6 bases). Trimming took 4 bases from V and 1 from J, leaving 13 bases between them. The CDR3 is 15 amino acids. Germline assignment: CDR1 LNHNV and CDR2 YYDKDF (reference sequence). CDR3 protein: CATSTNRDNNYGYTF. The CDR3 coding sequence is TGTGCCACCAGCACAAACCGGGACAATAACTATGGCTACACCTTC.

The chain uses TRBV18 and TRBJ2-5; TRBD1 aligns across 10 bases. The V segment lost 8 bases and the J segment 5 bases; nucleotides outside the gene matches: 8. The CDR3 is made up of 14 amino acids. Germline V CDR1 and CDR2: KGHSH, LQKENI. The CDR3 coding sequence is TGTGCCAGCGTCCGGGACAGGGGTGGCGAGACCCAGTACTTC. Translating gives CASVRDRGGETQYF.

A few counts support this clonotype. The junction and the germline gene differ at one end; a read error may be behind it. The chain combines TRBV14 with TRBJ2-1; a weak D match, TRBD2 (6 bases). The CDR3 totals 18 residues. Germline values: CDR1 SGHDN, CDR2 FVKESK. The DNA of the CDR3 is TGTGCCAACAGCCAAGATTTGCGGGGCGTAAACTCCTACAATGAGCAGTTCTTC. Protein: CANSQDLRGVNSYNEQFF.

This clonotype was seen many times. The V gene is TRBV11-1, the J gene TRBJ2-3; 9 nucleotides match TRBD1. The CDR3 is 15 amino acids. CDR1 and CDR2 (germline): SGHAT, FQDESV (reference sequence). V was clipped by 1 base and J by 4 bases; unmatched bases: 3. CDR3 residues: CASSLEQGAADTQYF. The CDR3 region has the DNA TGTGCCAGCAGCTTAGAACAGGGGGCAGCAGATACGCAGTATTTT. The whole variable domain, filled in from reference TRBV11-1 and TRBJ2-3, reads EAEVAQSPRYKITEKSQAVAFWCDPISGHATLYWYRQILGQGPELLVQFQDESVVDDSQLPKDRFSAERLKGVDSTLKIQPAELGDSAMYLCASSLEQGAADTQYFGPGTRLTVL.

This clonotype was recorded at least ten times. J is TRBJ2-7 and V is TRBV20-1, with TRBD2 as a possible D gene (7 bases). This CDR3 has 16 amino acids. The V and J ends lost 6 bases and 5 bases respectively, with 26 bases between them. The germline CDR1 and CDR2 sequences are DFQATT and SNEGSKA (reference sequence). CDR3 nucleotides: TGCAGTGCCCTCATGGGGGAGGGCGGACAGTATGACGAGCAGTACTTC. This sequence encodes CSALMGEGGQYDEQYF.

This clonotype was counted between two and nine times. DNA for the CDR3: TGTGCCAGCTCACCACGAGGGCCGAGGGTACTACGCACAGATACGCAGTATTTT. It is translated as CASSPRGPRVLRTDTQYF. The gene calls are TRBV18 and TRBJ2-3, with D perhaps TRBD2 (5 bases). Germline CDR1 KGHSH, CDR2 LQKENI. Trimming stripped 1 base from V and 1 base from J, with 18 bases between. This CDR3 has 18 amino acids.

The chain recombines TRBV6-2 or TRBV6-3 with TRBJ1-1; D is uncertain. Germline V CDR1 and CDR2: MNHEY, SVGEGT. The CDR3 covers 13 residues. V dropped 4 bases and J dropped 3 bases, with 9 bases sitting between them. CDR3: CASSFEWDTEAFF. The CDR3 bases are TGTGCCAGCAGTTTTGAATGGGACACTGAAGCTTTCTTT.

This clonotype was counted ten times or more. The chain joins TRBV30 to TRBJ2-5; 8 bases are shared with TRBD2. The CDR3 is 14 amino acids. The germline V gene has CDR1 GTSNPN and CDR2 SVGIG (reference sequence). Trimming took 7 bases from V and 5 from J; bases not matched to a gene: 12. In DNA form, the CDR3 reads TGTGCCTTCCCTCTTGGCGGGGGGAGGGAGACCCAGTACTTC. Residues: CAFPLGGGRETQYF.

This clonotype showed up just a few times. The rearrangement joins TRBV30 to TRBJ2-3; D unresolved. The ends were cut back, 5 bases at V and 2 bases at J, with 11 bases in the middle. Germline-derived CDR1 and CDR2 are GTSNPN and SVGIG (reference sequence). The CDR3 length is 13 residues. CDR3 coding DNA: TGTGCCTGGGAGGCCCTATTCACAGATACGCAGTATTTT. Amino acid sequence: CAWEALFTDTQYF.

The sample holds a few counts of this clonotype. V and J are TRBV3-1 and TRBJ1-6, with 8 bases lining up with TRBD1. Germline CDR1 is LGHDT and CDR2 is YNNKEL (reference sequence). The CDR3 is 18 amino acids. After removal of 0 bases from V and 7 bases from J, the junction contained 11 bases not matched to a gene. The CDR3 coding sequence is TGTGCCAGCAGCCAAGATTTCGGGAGGGGACAGGAGAATTCACCCCTCCACTTT. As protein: CASSQDFGRGQENSPLHF.

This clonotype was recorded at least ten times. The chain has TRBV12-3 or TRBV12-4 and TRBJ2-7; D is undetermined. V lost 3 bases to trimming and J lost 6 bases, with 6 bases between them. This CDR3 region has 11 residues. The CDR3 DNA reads TGTGCCAGCAGTTTCGGCTTCGAGCAGTACTTC. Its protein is CASSFGFEQYF.

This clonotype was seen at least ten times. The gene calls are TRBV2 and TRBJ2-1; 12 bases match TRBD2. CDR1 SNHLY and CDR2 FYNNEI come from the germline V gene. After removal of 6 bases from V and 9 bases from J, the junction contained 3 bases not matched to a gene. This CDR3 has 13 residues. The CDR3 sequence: CASSGLAGFEQFF. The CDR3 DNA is TGTGCCAGCAGCGGACTAGCGGGGTTTGAGCAGTTCTTC. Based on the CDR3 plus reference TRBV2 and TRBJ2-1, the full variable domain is EPEVTQTPSHQVTQMGQEVILRCVPISNHLYFYWYRQILGQKVEFLVSFYNNEISEKSEIFDDQFSVERPDGSNFTLKIRSTKLEDSAMYFCASSGLAGFEQFFGPGTRLTVL.

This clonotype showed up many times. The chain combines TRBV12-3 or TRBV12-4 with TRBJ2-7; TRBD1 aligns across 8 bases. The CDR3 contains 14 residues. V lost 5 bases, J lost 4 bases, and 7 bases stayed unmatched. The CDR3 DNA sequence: TGTGCCAGCAGTCCTGGGACAGGACCATACGAGCAGTACTTC. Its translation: CASSPGTGPYEQYF.

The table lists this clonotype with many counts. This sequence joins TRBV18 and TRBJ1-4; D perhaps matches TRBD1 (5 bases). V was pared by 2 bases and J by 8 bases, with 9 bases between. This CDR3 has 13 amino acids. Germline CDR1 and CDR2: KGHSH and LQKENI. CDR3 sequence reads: CASSPGTEEKLFF. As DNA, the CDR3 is TGTGCCAGCTCACCAGGGACTGAGGAAAAACTGTTTTTT.

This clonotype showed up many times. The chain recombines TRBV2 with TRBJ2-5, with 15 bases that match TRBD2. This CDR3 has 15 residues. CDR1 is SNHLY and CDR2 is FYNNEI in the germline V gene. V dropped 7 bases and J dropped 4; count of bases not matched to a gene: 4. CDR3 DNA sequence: TGTGCCAGCATCGGACTAGCGGGGGGGCCAGAGACCCAGTACTTC. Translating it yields CASIGLAGGPETQYF.

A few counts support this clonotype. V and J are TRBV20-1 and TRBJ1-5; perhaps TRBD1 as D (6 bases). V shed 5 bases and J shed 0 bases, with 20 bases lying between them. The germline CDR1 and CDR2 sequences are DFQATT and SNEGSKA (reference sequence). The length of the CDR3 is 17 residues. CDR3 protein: CSARVGGGDGSNQPQHF. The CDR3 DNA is TGCAGTGCTCGGGTCGGGGGGGGCGATGGTAGCAATCAGCCCCAGCATTTT.